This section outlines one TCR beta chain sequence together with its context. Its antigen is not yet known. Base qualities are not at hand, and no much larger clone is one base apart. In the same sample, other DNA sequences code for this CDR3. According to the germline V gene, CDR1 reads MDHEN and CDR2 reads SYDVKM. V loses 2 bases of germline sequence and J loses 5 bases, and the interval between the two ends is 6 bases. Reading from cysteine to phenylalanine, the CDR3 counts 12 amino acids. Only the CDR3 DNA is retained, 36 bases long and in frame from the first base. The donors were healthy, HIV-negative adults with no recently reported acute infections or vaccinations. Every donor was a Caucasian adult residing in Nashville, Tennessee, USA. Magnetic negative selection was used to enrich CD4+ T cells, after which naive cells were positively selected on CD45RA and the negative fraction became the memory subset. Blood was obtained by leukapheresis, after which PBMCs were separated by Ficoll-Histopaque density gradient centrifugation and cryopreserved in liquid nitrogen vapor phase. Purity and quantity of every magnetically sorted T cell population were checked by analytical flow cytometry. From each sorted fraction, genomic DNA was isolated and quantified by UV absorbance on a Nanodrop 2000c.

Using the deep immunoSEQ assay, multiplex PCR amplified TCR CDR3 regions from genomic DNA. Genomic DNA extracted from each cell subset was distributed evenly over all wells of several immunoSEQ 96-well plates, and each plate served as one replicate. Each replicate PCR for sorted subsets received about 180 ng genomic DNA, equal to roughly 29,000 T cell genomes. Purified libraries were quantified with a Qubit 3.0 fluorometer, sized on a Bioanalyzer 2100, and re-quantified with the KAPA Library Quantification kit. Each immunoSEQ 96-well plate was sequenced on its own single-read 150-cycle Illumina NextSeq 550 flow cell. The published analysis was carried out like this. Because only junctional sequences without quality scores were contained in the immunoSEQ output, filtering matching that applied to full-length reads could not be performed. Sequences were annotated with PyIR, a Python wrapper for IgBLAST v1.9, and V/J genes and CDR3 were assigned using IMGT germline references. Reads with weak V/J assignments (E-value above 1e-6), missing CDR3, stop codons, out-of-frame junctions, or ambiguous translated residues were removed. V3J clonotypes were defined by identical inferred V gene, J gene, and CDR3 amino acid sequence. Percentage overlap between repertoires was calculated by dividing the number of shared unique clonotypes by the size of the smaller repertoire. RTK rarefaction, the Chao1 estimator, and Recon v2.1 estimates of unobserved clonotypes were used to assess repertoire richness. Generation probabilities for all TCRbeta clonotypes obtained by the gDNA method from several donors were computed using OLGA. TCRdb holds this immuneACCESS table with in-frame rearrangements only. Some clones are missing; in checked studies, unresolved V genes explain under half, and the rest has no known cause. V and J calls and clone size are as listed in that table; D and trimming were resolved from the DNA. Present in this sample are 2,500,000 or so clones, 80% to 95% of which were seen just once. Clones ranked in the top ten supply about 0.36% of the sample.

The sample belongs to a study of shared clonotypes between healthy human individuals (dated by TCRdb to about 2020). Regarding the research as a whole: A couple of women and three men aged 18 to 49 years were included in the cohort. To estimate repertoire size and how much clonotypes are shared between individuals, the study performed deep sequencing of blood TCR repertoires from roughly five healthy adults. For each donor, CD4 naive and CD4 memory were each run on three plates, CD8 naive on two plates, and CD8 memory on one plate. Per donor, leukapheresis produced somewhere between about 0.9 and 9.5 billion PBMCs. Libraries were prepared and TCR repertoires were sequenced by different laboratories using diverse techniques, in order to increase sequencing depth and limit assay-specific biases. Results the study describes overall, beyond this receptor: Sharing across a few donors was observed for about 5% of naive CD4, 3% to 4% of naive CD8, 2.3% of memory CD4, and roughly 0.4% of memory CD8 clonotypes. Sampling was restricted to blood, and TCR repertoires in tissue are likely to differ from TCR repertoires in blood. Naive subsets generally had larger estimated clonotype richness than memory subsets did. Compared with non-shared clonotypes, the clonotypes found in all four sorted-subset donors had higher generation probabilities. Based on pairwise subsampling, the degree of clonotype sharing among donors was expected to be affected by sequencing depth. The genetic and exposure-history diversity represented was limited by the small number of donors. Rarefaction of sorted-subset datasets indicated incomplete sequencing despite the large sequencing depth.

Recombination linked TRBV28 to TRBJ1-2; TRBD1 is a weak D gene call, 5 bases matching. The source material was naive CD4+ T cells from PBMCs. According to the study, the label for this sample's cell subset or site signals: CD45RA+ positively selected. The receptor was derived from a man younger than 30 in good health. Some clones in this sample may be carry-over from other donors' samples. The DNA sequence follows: TGTGCCAGCAGTTTAGGACAATATGGCTACACCTTC. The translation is CASSLGQYGYTF.